The 14 T cell receptor beta chains reported below all come from one sample, sequenced in a study of early T cells in non-severe SARS-CoV-2 infection. Using its own MiXCR run on the 5' RACE reads, TCRdb lists one record per CDR3 protein. The table lists about 23,000 distinct CDR3 sequences, under 6% of them singletons. Sequenced: whole blood. These receptors came from an adult who was a healthcare worker with PCR-confirmed SARS-CoV-2 infection or an uninfected control (not recorded which).

This clonotype was seen ten or more times. The chain has TRBV11-3 and TRBJ2-5; unclear D gene. Germline V gene data show CDR1 as SGHNT and CDR2 as YENEEA. CDR3 size: 19 residues. Trimming pared 4 bases from V and 0 bases from J, leaving 24 bases between. The CDR3 DNA is TGTGCCAGCAGCTATACCCACTATTGTAATTGGGCGTACCAAGAGACCCAGTACTTC. Translation: CASSYTHYCNWAYQETQYF. Complete variable domain (other parts from reference TRBV11-3 and TRBJ2-5): EAGVVQSPRYKIIEKKQPVAFWCNPISGHNTLYWYLQNLGQGPELLIRYENEEAVDDSQLPKDRFSAERLKGVDSTLKIQPAELGDSAVYLCASSYTHYCNWAYQETQYFGPGTRLLVL.

As to this clonotype: One junction end disagrees with the germline gene, perhaps due to a read error. This chain connects TRBV12-3 or TRBV12-4 to TRBJ2-2; the D gene is possibly TRBD1 (6 bases). The CDR3 extends over 18 amino acids. The CDR3 DNA follows: TGTGCCAGCAGTCCGAGACTGGACAGAAACCCGAACACCGGGGAGCTGCTTTTT. This encodes CASSPRLDRNPNTGELLF.

This clonotype was counted at least ten times. V is TRBV4-3 and J is TRBJ1-2; D gene ambiguous. Per the germline V gene, CDR1 is LGHNA and CDR2 is YSLEER. V lost 1 base to trimming and J lost 8 bases, with 14 bases between them. The CDR3 is 14 amino acids. CDR3 coding DNA: TGCGCCAGCAGCCAAGGTGCTGATCTTGGGGGCTACACCTTC. It translates to CASSQGADLGGYTF.

This clonotype was counted once. A read error may explain this, as a much larger clone is one base away. J is TRBJ1-2 and V is TRBV28; no firm D call. The CDR3 is made up of 12 amino acids. Germline V gene sequence: CDR1 MDHEN, CDR2 SYDVKM. The CDR3 DNA is TGTGCCAGCAGTTTGGCTTTCTATGGCCACACCTTC. This gives the protein CASSLAFYGHTF.

This clonotype was recorded many times. This rearrangement joins TRBV4-3 to TRBJ2-5; no definite D call. The germline CDR1 and CDR2 sequences are LGHNA and YSLEER. V dropped 3 bases and J dropped 0 bases, with 8 bases sitting between them. This CDR3 has 14 residues. Here the CDR3 DNA reads TGCGCCAGCAGCCAGGCTCAGGACCAAGAGACCCAGTACTTC. Protein sequence: CASSQAQDQETQYF.

Many counts were recorded for this clonotype. This chain uses TRBV15 with TRBJ1-2; a possible D gene is TRBD1 (6 bases). Between the trimmed V and J ends, which lost 0 bases and 8 bases, there was a span of 16 bases. The length of the CDR3 is 15 residues. Germline V gives CDR1 LNHNV, CDR2 YYDKDF (reference sequence). CDR3 DNA sequence: TGTGCCACCAGCAGAGATCGGACAGCGGCTCGCGGCTACACCTTC. It encodes CATSRDRTAARGYTF.

This clonotype turned up a few times. The genes are TRBV9 and TRBJ2-3, with unresolved D. Germline loops: CDR1 SGDLS, CDR2 YYNGEE. The CDR3 covers 15 residues. V was clipped by 0 bases and J by 2 bases, with 10 bases between them. The CDR3 loop reads CASSVVPDTTDTQYF. In DNA form, the CDR3 reads TGTGCCAGCAGCGTAGTCCCGGATACCACAGATACGCAGTATTTT.

This clonotype came up many times. The chain combines TRBV5-1 with TRBJ1-5, with a possible D match to TRBD1 (6 bases). This CDR3 is built from 17 residues. The germline V gene has CDR1 SGHRS and CDR2 YFSETQ. The V end was cut by 0 bases, the J end by 10 bases, with 23 bases between. CDR3 sequence (DNA): TGCGCCAGCAGCTTGGGCCAGGGGCCGCTCGCCGGGCACCCCCAGCATTTT. As protein: CASSLGQGPLAGHPQHF.

This clonotype has ten or more counts. The chain employs TRBV7-2 and TRBJ2-5, with D tentatively TRBD2 (6 bases). The CDR3 totals 17 residues. Germline V gives CDR1 SGHTA, CDR2 FQGNSA. The V gene lost 5 bases and the J gene lost 2 bases, with 21 bases spanning the gap. CDR3 sequence: CASSPPRRGLVQETQYF. DNA for the CDR3: TGTGCCAGCAGCCCCCCACGGCGGGGTCTTGTACAAGAGACCCAGTACTTC.

Ten or more counts support this clonotype. This rearrangement joins TRBV5-5 to TRBJ2-6; 7 bases are shared with TRBD2. This CDR3 has 16 amino acids. Germline-derived CDR1 and CDR2 are SGHKS and YYEKEE (reference sequence). V lost 4 bases to trimming and J lost 1 base; unmatched junction nucleotides: 5. The CDR3 loop is CASSNGGYSGANVLTF. CDR3 nucleotide sequence: TGTGCCAGCAGCAACGGGGGGTATTCTGGGGCCAACGTCCTGACTTTC.

This clonotype appeared many times. The gene calls are TRBV12-3 or TRBV12-4 and TRBJ1-2; D unclear. This CDR3 region has 13 residues. Trimming left V 0 bases short and J 7 bases short, with 9 bases between. The CDR3 loop is CASSLAGSAGYTF. The CDR3, as DNA: TGTGCCAGCAGTTTAGCAGGGTCCGCTGGCTACACCTTC.

This clonotype was recorded at least ten times. This rearrangement joins TRBV6-5 to TRBJ1-1; D is perhaps TRBD1 (5 bases). CDR1 MNHEY and CDR2 SVGAGI come from the germline V gene. The CDR3 covers 13 residues. Trimming cost V 3 bases and J 6 bases, with 11 bases left between them. In nucleotides, the CDR3 is TGTGCCAGCAGTTATGGAGGGGCGGCTGAAGCTTTCTTT. This codes for CASSYGGAAEAFF.

Many counts were recorded for this clonotype. The rearrangement links TRBV7-3 to TRBJ2-3, with D unclear. Germline V gene sequence: CDR1 SGHTA, CDR2 FQGTGA. This CDR3 is 13 amino acids long. V was pared by 5 bases and J by 3 bases, with 9 bases between. CDR3 nucleotides: TGTGCCAGCAGCACGGACCATACAGATACGCAGTATTTT. It encodes CASSTDHTDTQYF.

In this sample, this clonotype turned up a few times. This sequence joins TRBV7-2 and TRBJ2-3, with TRBD2 as a possible D gene (5 bases). Germline V CDR1 and CDR2: SGHTA, FQGNSA. The CDR3 is made up of 17 amino acids. The V end lost 5 bases, the J end lost 4 bases, and 22 bases lay between the germline ends. The CDR3 sequence: CASSNLPPWEKSDTQYF. As DNA, the CDR3 is TGTGCCAGCAGCAACCTTCCTCCGTGGGAGAAGTCAGATACGCAGTATTTT.